This TCR beta chain is from a study of blood T cell repertoires in COVID-19. Study-level background: Samples came from the United States, Italy and Spain, spanning acute and convalescent COVID-19. The analysed material was cDNA or gDNA that came from T cells, B-cell-depleted T cells, or PBMCs.

As originally analysed: Estimates of nucleated cell counts were drawn from the amplification of reference gene primers. Libraries were prepared by immunoSEQ multiplex PCR; TCRdb keeps only in-frame clonotypes and omits some of them. From that table come the V and J calls and clone size; the DNA was used to work out D and trimming. The sample includes roughly 75,000 clones, 81% of them seen just once. The CDR3 length is 16 residues. Germline V lookup: CDR1 KGHSH, CDR2 LQKENI. V was clipped by 5 bases and J by 4 bases, with 20 bases between them. This chain links TRBV18 with TRBJ1-1; TRBD1 might be the D (6 bases). The source is a woman between 70 and 85 years old with acute or convalescent COVID-19. Sequencing used peripheral blood. For the CDR3, the DNA is TGTGCCAGCTCAGATCTTGGTTCAGGGGCTCGCACTGAAGCTTTCTTT. Amino acid sequence: CASSDLGSGARTEAFF.